Listed below are T cell receptor beta chains from one sample, sequenced in a study of immune cell composition in non-small cell lung cancer. The protocol was immunoSEQ multiplex PCR, while the TCRdb copy is restricted to in-frame clones and leaves out a portion. The table includes approximately 9,000 clones, roughly 80% detected once. Input material: lung tumor tissue. The source of these receptors is a human donor with non-small cell lung cancer. The CDR3 runs from the conserved cysteine through the conserved F or W. D genes are given only for firm matches. Clone size is given for some rows only: seen once, a few or many times, or a class if the clone is expanded.

CDR3 length,D gene,clone size,J gene,V gene,CDR3 protein,CDR3 DNA
14,.,.,TRBJ2-7,TRBV6-1,CASTLGGAGYEQYF,TGTGCCAGCACTTTGGGGGGAGCCGGCTACGAGCAGTACTTC
13,.,.,TRBJ1-1,TRBV7-9,CASSLDKNTEAFF,TGTGCCAGCAGCTTGGACAAGAACACTGAAGCTTTCTTT
15,.,.,TRBJ1-6,TRBV18,CASSPQPQGNSPLHF,TGTGCCAGCTCACCGCAGCCACAGGGAAATTCACCCCTCCACTTT
14,.,few,TRBJ2-1,TRBV28,CASSFVSGTDEQFF,TGTGCCAGCAGTTTCGTCTCCGGGACCGATGAGCAGTTCTTC
15,.,.,TRBJ2-3,TRBV15,CATSRDGLGTDTQYF,TGTGCCACCAGCAGAGATGGGCTAGGCACAGATACGCAGTATTTT
11,.,.,TRBJ2-5,TRBV20-1,CSARRQQTQYF,TGCAGTGCGAGGCGGCAACAGACCCAGTACTTC
14,.,.,TRBJ2-7,TRBV7-2,CASSLGRGSLEQYF,TGTGCCAGCAGCTTAGGGAGGGGTAGCCTCGAGCAGTACTTC
15,.,.,TRBJ1-6,TRBV7-2,CASSPSGTPNSPLHF,TGTGCCAGCAGCCCCTCCGGGACACCAAATTCACCCCTCCACTTT
18,.,.,TRBJ1-1,TRBV2,CASTSLGVGGVGNTEAFF,TGTGCCAGCACGAGTTTGGGGGTGGGGGGCGTTGGGAACACTGAAGCTTTCTTT
16,.,.,TRBJ1-6,TRBV28,CASTGQSGSYNSPLHF,TGTGCCAGCACCGGACAGTCCGGCTCCTATAATTCACCCCTCCACTTT
14,TRBD1,.,TRBJ1-2,TRBV28,CASFRDRANYGYTF,TGTGCCAGCTTCCGGGACAGGGCTAACTATGGCTACACCTTC
15,.,few,TRBJ1-5,TRBV27,CASAQGTVRREPQHF,TGTGCCAGCGCCCAGGGGACGGTTCGACGCGAGCCCCAGCATTTT
13,.,.,TRBJ1-4,TRBV10-3,CAASGGSNEKLFF,TGTGCCGCTTCCGGGGGGTCTAATGAAAAACTGTTTTTT
15,TRBD1,.,TRBJ1-6,TRBV30,CAWSLDGQGNSPLHF,TGTGCCTGGAGTCTAGATGGACAGGGGAACTCACCCCTCCACTTT
16,TRBD2,few,TRBJ2-7,TRBV11-2,CASSLPGLARDYEQYF,TGTGCCAGCAGCTTACCGGGACTAGCGAGAGACTACGAGCAGTACTTC
15,.,.,TRBJ1-1,TRBV4-3,CASRPSGVEDTEAFF,TGCGCCAGCAGACCCTCAGGGGTGGAGGACACTGAAGCTTTCTTT
12,TRBD2,.,TRBJ2-7,TRBV5-6,CASSTSIAGQYF,TGTGCCAGCAGTACATCTATAGCGGGGCAGTACTTC
17,.,.,TRBJ2-7,TRBV11-1,CASSLGPGNPRGYEQYF,TGTGCCAGCAGCTTAGGTCCAGGGAACCCGCGTGGGTACGAGCAGTACTTC
14,TRBD2,.,TRBJ2-5,TRBV7-2,CASASGPELETQYF,TGTGCCAGCGCTAGCGGGCCCGAACTTGAGACCCAGTACTTC
19,TRBD2,.,TRBJ2-1,TRBV5-1,CASSFSSGGAVSSYNEQFF,TGCGCCAGCAGCTTTTCTAGCGGGGGGGCTGTGAGCTCCTACAATGAGCAGTTCTTC
14,.,.,TRBJ2-3,TRBV28,CASSPRGGTDTQYF,TGTGCCAGCAGTCCCCGTGGAGGCACAGATACGCAGTATTTT
15,TRBD1,.,TRBJ2-7,TRBV27,CASSSRDRASYEQYF,TGTGCCAGCAGTTCTAGGGACAGGGCCTCCTACGAGCAGTACTTC
12,.,once,TRBJ1-1,TRBV7-9,CASSRGGTEAFF,TGTGCCAGCAGCCGAGGGGGCACTGAAGCTTTCTTT
16,TRBD2,.,TRBJ2-2,TRBV6-4,CASSDYGGANTGELFF,TGTGCCAGCAGTGACTACGGGGGGGCGAACACCGGGGAGCTGTTTTTT
13,.,.,TRBJ1-2,TRBV6-1,CASRRDLNYGYTF,TGTGCCAGCCGCAGGGACCTTAACTATGGCTACACCTTC
13,.,.,TRBJ1-1,TRBV13,CASSHTGGTEAFF,TGTGCCAGCAGCCACACCGGTGGCACTGAAGCTTTCTTT
11,.,.,TRBJ2-3,TRBV2,CASSKRDTQYF,TGTGCCAGCAGTAAAAGAGATACGCAGTATTTT
21,TRBD1,.,TRBJ1-2,TRBV7-2,CASSLAPNSRDRVTRGYGYTF,TGTGCCAGCAGCTTAGCGCCCAACTCCCGGGACAGAGTAACTAGGGGCTATGGCTACACCTTC
17,.,.,TRBJ1-4,TRBV4-1,CASSQGQSISTNEKLFF,TGCGCCAGCAGCCAAGGGCAGTCAATTTCAACTAATGAAAAACTGTTTTTT
14,.,.,TRBJ1-2,TRBV7-9,CAIPRPESTLGYTF,TGTGCCATCCCCCGGCCTGAGTCTACCCTAGGCTACACCTTC
19,TRBD1,once,TRBJ2-2,TRBV2,CASSELRQGAMTIAGELFF,TGTGCCAGCAGTGAGCTGAGGCAGGGGGCAATGACGATTGCCGGGGAGCTGTTTTTT
12,.,few,TRBJ2-7,TRBV29-1,CSVARSAYEQYF,TGCAGCGTTGCCCGGTCTGCCTACGAGCAGTACTTC
12,.,.,TRBJ2-1,TRBV5-4,CASSFGSSEQFF,TGTGCCAGCAGCTTCGGATCTAGTGAGCAGTTCTTC
18,TRBD1,.,TRBJ2-1,TRBV10-1,CASSARDRDYLYYNEQFF,TGCGCCAGCAGTGCGAGGGACAGGGATTACCTATACTACAATGAGCAGTTCTTC
16,.,.,TRBJ2-1,TRBV15,CATSREAGSSYNEQFF,TGTGCCACCAGCAGAGAGGCGGGGAGCTCCTACAATGAGCAGTTCTTC
13,.,.,TRBJ2-7,TRBV27,CASTGTAAYEQYF,TGTGCCAGCACCGGGACGGCAGCCTACGAGCAGTACTTC
15,TRBD1,.,TRBJ2-2,TRBV7-3,CASSLQGAGTGELFF,TGTGCCAGCAGCCTCCAGGGGGCGGGCACCGGGGAGCTGTTTTTT
16,.,.,TRBJ1-2,TRBV7-2,CASSSANRADNYGYTF,TGTGCCAGCAGCTCAGCTAACAGGGCAGATAACTATGGCTACACCTTC
14,.,.,TRBJ2-2,TRBV27,CASSVRADTGELFF,TGTGCCAGCAGTGTCAGGGCAGACACCGGGGAGCTGTTTTTT